Below are 5 T cell receptor beta chains sequenced from a single sample in a study of blood T cell repertoires in COVID-19. Repertoires were generated with immunoSEQ multiplex PCR, while TCRdb's copy carries only in-frame clones and drops some. The table records over 95,000 clones, around 88% of them present only once. Input material: peripheral blood. Receptors were obtained from a human donor with acute or convalescent COVID-19. The donor label of this sample is uncertain.

V usage is TRBV7-3 and J usage is TRBJ1-1, with 10 bases lining up with TRBD1. Germline CDR1 SGHTA, CDR2 FQGTGA. With V trimmed by 4 bases and J by 8 bases, 4 bases remained unmatched. The CDR3 length is 13 residues. The CDR3 sequence: CASSSGQGTEAFF. CDR3 DNA: TGTGCCAGCAGCTCGGGACAGGGGACCGAAGCTTTCTTT.

The chain links TRBV4-2 to TRBJ2-5, with TRBD1 identical over 7 bases. Unmatched junction bases numbered 13, after V lost 3 bases and J lost 9 bases. This CDR3 spans 15 amino acids. CDR1 is LGHNA and CDR2 is YNFKEQ in the germline V gene. CDR3: CASSQDVGQQSSQYF. The CDR3 DNA reads TGTGCCAGCAGCCAGGATGTGGGACAGCAATCGTCCCAGTACTTC.

The J gene is TRBJ1-1, the V gene TRBV2, with 7 bases lining up with TRBD1. V shed 7 bases, J shed 4 bases, and the junction held 6 bases outside the gene matches. This CDR3 comprises 13 residues. The germline gives CDR1 SNHLY, CDR2 FYNNEI. In nucleotides, the CDR3 is TGTGCCAGCACTCTCTCAGGGGGCACTGAAGCTTTCTTT. It codes for CASTLSGGTEAFF.

The genes are TRBV29-1 and TRBJ1-1; D remains unclear. Germline values: CDR1 SQVTM, CDR2 ANQGSEA. Trimming removed 8 bases from V and 2 bases from J, with 12 bases in between. CDR3 size: 12 residues. This CDR3 is CSMTRVNTEAFF. In DNA, the CDR3 is TGCAGCATGACTCGGGTTAACACTGAAGCTTTCTTT.

The V gene is TRBV12-3 or TRBV12-4, the J gene TRBJ2-1; D not resolved. Trimming left V 3 bases short and J 4 bases short, with 4 bases between. The CDR3 has 12 residues. In DNA, the CDR3 is TGTGCCAGCAGTTTCGGGTACAATGAGCAGTTCTTC. Translation: CASSFGYNEQFF.